Below, 9 T cell receptor beta chains from the same sample are listed, as sequenced in a study of blood T cell repertoires in COVID-19. Method: immunoSEQ multiplex PCR; TCRdb's copy keeps in-frame clones and lacks some. The sample lists roughly 190,000 clones, roughly three quarters occurring once. What was sequenced was PBMCs or T cells enriched from blood (not recorded which). The source is a woman aged 45 to 65 with acute COVID-19.

The chain carries TRBV19 and TRBJ2-3, with D hard to call. Germline V gene sequence: CDR1 LNHDA, CDR2 SQIVND (reference sequence). V lost 5 bases, J lost 0 bases, and 9 bases lay in between. This CDR3 region has 14 residues. The CDR3 DNA reads TGTGCCAGTAGTTCTATTTCGAGCACAGATACGCAGTATTTT. Amino acid sequence: CASSSISSTDTQYF. Full variable domain (rest looked up from reference TRBV19 and TRBJ2-3): DGGITQSPKYLFRKEGQNVTLSCEQNLNHDAMYWYRQDPGQGLRLIYYSQIVNDFQKGDIAEGYSVSREKKESFPLTVTSAQKNPTAFYLCASSSISSTDTQYFGPGTRLTVL.

The chain combines TRBV7-9 with TRBJ2-1; 8 bases match TRBD2. Trimming took 3 bases from V and 8 from J; bases not matched to a gene: 6. The CDR3 length is 14 residues. Germline V lookup: CDR1 SEHNR, CDR2 FQNEAQ (reference sequence). The CDR3 spells CASSFGGAEDEQFF. In DNA, the CDR3 is TGTGCCAGCAGCTTCGGGGGGGCCGAGGATGAGCAGTTCTTC.

This clone was observed a handful of times. The chain uses TRBV18 and TRBJ1-1, with 7 bases matching TRBD1. The V gene's germline CDR1 is KGHSH and CDR2 LQKENI. This CDR3 has 15 amino acids. Germline trimming cut 6 bases from V and 3 bases from J; bases unmatched to any gene: 10. CDR3 amino acids: CASSSPDREDTEAFF. CDR3 coding DNA: TGTGCCAGCTCCTCCCCCGACAGGGAAGACACTGAAGCTTTCTTT.

The rearrangement uses TRBV12-3 or TRBV12-4 and TRBJ2-3; D is unclear. Trimming pared 5 bases from V and 5 bases from J, leaving 5 bases between. This CDR3 is built from 11 residues. This CDR3 reads CASSTGDTQYF. The DNA of the CDR3 is TGTGCCAGCAGTACTGGAGATACGCAGTATTTT.

The V gene is TRBV18, the J gene TRBJ2-5; D is unresolved. V was pared by 8 bases and J by 5 bases, with 18 bases between. Germline assignment: CDR1 KGHSH and CDR2 LQKENI. CDR3 length: 14 residues. The CDR3 bases are TGTGCCAGCCAAGGAGAACCAGTCCCCGAGACCCAGTACTTC. It translates to CASQGEPVPETQYF.

The rearrangement links TRBV3-1 (or the pseudogene TRBV3-2) to TRBJ2-2; 7 nucleotides match TRBD2. V dropped 0 bases and J dropped 5; count of bases not matched to a gene: 9. CDR1 and CDR2 from the germline V gene are LGHDT and YNNKEL (reference sequence). The CDR3 is 17 residues long. CDR3 in amino acids: CASSQDWGGERTGELFF. CDR3 nucleotides: TGTGCCAGCAGCCAAGATTGGGGAGGGGAGAGGACCGGGGAGCTGTTTTTT.

This clone was recorded a few times. This sequence joins TRBV19 and TRBJ1-5; D is undetermined. Trimming shortened V by 9 bases and J by 0 bases, and 21 bases separated the two germline ends. The CDR3 covers 17 residues. CDR1 and CDR2 (germline): LNHDA, SQIVND (reference sequence). The CDR3 DNA follows: TGTGCCAGCACTAGACGGCCCGGGCGGAATAGCAATCAGCCCCAGCATTTT. Translated, it gives CASTRRPGRNSNQPQHF.

This clone was seen more than once but under ten times. The CDR3 sequence is CATSRDFGGNEKLFF. CDR3 in DNA: TGTGCCACCAGCAGAGATTTTGGAGGGAATGAAAAACTGTTTTTT. The gene calls are TRBV15 and TRBJ1-4; unclear D gene. Per germline, CDR1 LNHNV and CDR2 YYDKDF (reference sequence). CDR3 length equals 15 residues. V lost 0 bases and J lost 5, with 10 bases in between.

This clone occurred a few times. This chain connects TRBV4-1 to TRBJ2-2, with 8 bases matching TRBD2. The germline V gene has CDR1 MGHRA and CDR2 YSYEKL. Trimming removed 1 base from V and 3 bases from J; junction bases left unmatched: 7. This CDR3 region has 17 residues. The CDR3 reads CASSQAVAGGHTGELFF. The CDR3 nucleotides are TGCGCCAGCAGCCAAGCGGTGGCGGGGGGTCACACCGGGGAGCTGTTTTTT.